Below, 19 T cell receptor beta chains from the same sample are listed, as sequenced in a study of CXCR3-negative and CXCR3-positive naive CD8 T cells. It was by 5' RACE with UMI labels that the TRB cDNA libraries were prepared. No DNA is given; TCRdb re-called the 5' RACE reads and lists each CDR3 protein once. The repertoire table contains 75,000 or so distinct CDR3 sequences. Sequencing was performed on naive CXCR3- CD8+ T cells from blood. Subset meaning: CD45RO-CCR7+CD27+CD95- naive CD8+ T cells lacking CXCR3 (TNR3-). The receptors were gathered from a human donor in good health. Some clones in this sample may be carry-over from other donors' samples.

This sequence joins TRBV20-1 and TRBJ2-6; TCRdb's D gene call, TRBD2, goes unchecked for lack of DNA. Germline assignment: CDR1 DFQATT and CDR2 SNEGSKA (reference sequence). This CDR3 is 12 amino acids long. The CDR3 is CSARDGLGLLTF.

The V gene is TRBV29-1, the J gene TRBJ2-7; the TRBD1 assignment by TCRdb is unverifiable without DNA. CDR3 length equals 12 residues. Germline values: CDR1 SQVTM, CDR2 ANQGSEA. The CDR3 here is CSVRTGGYEQYF.

The chain is built from TRBV7-9 and TRBJ2-7; the TRBD1 assignment by TCRdb is unverifiable without DNA. This CDR3 comprises 16 residues. The germline gives CDR1 SEHNR, CDR2 FQNEAQ (reference sequence). The CDR3 spells CASSSHGGRNPYEQYF.

The V and J genes are TRBV15 and TRBJ1-1; no DNA is available, so the TRBD1 call from TCRdb remains unchecked. Germline V lookup: CDR1 LNHNV, CDR2 YYDKDF (reference sequence). This CDR3 is built from 15 residues. This chain's CDR3 is CATSLTGPGGTEAFF.

V is TRBV14 and J is TRBJ2-7; absent DNA, TCRdb's TRBD1 call cannot be checked. The CDR3 has 15 residues. Germline assignment: CDR1 SGHDN and CDR2 FVKESK. This CDR3 is CASSHTDRLSYEQYF. The entire variable domain, with the rest obtained from reference TRBV14 and TRBJ2-7, is as follows: EAGVTQFPSHSVIEKGQTVTLRCDPISGHDNLYWYRRVMGKEIKFLLHFVKESKQDESGMPNNRFLAERTGGTYSTLKVQPAELEDSGVYFCASSHTDRLSYEQYFGPGTRLTVT.

This rearrangement joins TRBV28 to TRBJ2-4; without DNA, the TCRdb call of TRBD2 cannot be checked. Germline V gene lookup returns CDR1 MDHEN and CDR2 SYDVKM. CDR3 length equals 15 residues. The chain's CDR3 is CASSLTGGSKNIQYF.

The V and J genes are TRBV5-1 and TRBJ1-1. CDR1 is SGHRS, CDR2 YFSETQ, per germline. CDR3 length equals 13 residues. The CDR3 sequence is CASSPDAGTEAFF.

The chain joins TRBV2 to TRBJ1-1. Germline V gives CDR1 SNHLY, CDR2 FYNNEI. The CDR3 spans 13 residues. The CDR3 here is CASSYPRSGEAFF. Based on the CDR3 plus reference TRBV2 and TRBJ1-1, the full variable domain is EPEVTQTPSHQVTQMGQEVILRCVPISNHLYFYWYRQILGQKVEFLVSFYNNEISEKSEIFDDQFSVERPDGSNFTLKIRSTKLEDSAMYFCASSYPRSGEAFFGQGTRLTVV.

V gene TRBV28 combines with J gene TRBJ2-3; no DNA is available, so the TRBD2 call from TCRdb remains unchecked. Germline values: CDR1 MDHEN, CDR2 SYDVKM. The CDR3 runs 18 residues. The CDR3 sequence is CASSPGLAGALPTDTQYF. Drawing the rest from reference TRBV28 and TRBJ2-3, the complete variable domain is DVKVTQSSRYLVKRTGEKVFLECVQDMDHENMFWYRQDPGLGLRLIYFSYDVKMKEKGDIPEGYSVSREKKERFSLILESASTNQTSMYLCASSPGLAGALPTDTQYFGPGTRLTVL.

V and J are TRBV6-7 and TRBJ2-7; TCRdb returns TRBD1, unconfirmable since there is no DNA. TRBV6-7 carries the ORF label, with uncertain function. The CDR3 consists of 13 residues. This CDR3 reads CASSHRGPYEQYF.

V gene TRBV5-1 combines with J gene TRBJ2-1; checking the TCRdb D call of TRBD1 is not possible without DNA. Looked up from germline, CDR1 is SGHRS and CDR2 is YFSETQ. The CDR3 length is 13 residues. The CDR3 is CASSDRGDNEQFF.

The J gene is TRBJ2-3, the V gene TRBV10-2; there is no DNA to check the TCRdb D call of TRBD1. Germline values: CDR1 WSHSY, CDR2 SAAADI. The CDR3 is 13 amino acids. CDR3 sequence: CASSWGYSDTQYF.

This chain uses TRBV4-1 with TRBJ1-6. CDR1 is MGHRA, CDR2 YSYEKL, per germline. This CDR3 region has 18 residues. The CDR3 loop reads CASSQGWPLGLADSPLHF.

The rearrangement uses TRBV12-3 or TRBV12-4 and TRBJ1-1. The CDR3 sequence is 13 residues long. CDR3 residues: CASSLGMGDEAFF.

The genes are TRBV6-1 and TRBJ2-3; TCRdb gives TRBD2 as the D gene, but with no DNA this cannot be confirmed. This CDR3 is built from 14 residues. The germline V gene has CDR1 MNHNS and CDR2 SASEGT. CDR3 in amino acids: CASCRGESTDTQYF.

The CDR3 here is CSVWWLVGGNTEAFF. The V gene is TRBV29-1, the J gene TRBJ1-1. The CDR3 is 15 residues long. Germline CDR1 SQVTM, CDR2 ANQGSEA.

This sequence joins TRBV7-4 and TRBJ2-7; TCRdb returns TRBD1, unconfirmable since there is no DNA. Germline values: CDR1 SGHVT, CDR2 SQSDAQ. The CDR3 length is 16 residues. CDR3: CASSCPGTGSYYEQYF.

CDR3 sequence: CASSTDLSSYEQYF. The chain combines TRBV7-9 with TRBJ2-7. CDR1 is SEHNR, CDR2 FQNEAQ, per germline (reference sequence). This CDR3 has 14 amino acids. The complete variable domain, with remaining parts taken from reference TRBV7-9 and TRBJ2-7, reads DTGVSQNPRHKITKRGQNVTFRCDPISEHNRLYWYRQTLGQGPEFLTYFQNEAQLEKSRLLSDRFSAERPKGSFSTLEIQRTEQGDSAMYLCASSTDLSSYEQYFGPGTRLTVT.

V is TRBV28 and J is TRBJ2-1; absent DNA, TCRdb's TRBD2 call cannot be checked. The germline V gene has CDR1 MDHEN and CDR2 SYDVKM. The CDR3 consists of 16 residues. The CDR3: CASSTQAGVIYNEQFF.